Included here is one TCR beta chain sequence, with context. This specimen belongs to a study of blood T cell repertoires in COVID-19. Germline loops: CDR1 SGHDT, CDR2 YYEEEE. This CDR3 comprises 14 residues. Trimming at V came to 4 bases and at J to 6 bases, leaving 10 bases not matched to a gene. Method: immunoSEQ multiplex PCR; TCRdb's copy keeps in-frame clones and lacks some. This sample has over 450,000 clones, with nearly 90% found just once. The sequence came from a man between 18 and 29 years old with COVID-19, enrolled during active disease. Sequences were obtained from peripheral blood. This chain links TRBV5-6 with TRBJ2-7, with 7 bases lining up with TRBD2. As DNA, the CDR3 is TGTGCCAGCAGCCGCCGGGACGGGGGGTCCGAGCAGTACTTC. It encodes CASSRRDGGSEQYF.